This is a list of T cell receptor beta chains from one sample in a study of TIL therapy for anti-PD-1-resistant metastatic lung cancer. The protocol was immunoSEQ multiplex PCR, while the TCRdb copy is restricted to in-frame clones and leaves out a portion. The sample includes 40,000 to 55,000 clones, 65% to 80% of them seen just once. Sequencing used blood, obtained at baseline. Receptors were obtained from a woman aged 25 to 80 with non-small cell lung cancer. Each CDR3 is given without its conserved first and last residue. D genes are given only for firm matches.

CDR3: ALMNTEAF
D: -
V: TRBV30
length: 8

CDR3: ATSTWGQRETRDTQY
D: TRBD2
V: TRBV15
length: 15

CDR3: ASSWGQVNEQY
D: -
V: TRBV28
length: 11

CDR3: ASSSPARSSYNEQF
D: -
V: TRBV4-1
length: 14

CDR3: ASSAEIGQASYGYT
D: TRBD1
V: TRBV9
length: 14

CDR3: ASSLVTGYGGYT
D: -
V: TRBV5-1
length: 12

CDR3: ASSVISGSITDTQY
D: TRBD2
V: TRBV19
length: 14

CDR3: ASSVLYSNQPQH
D: -
V: TRBV10-2
length: 12

CDR3: ASSLAATSLGRAGELF
D: TRBD2
V: TRBV7-2
length: 16

CDR3: ASSSTGTDTQY
D: -
V: TRBV19
length: 11

CDR3: ASSQDMGSNYEQY
D: -
V: TRBV4-1
length: 13

CDR3: ASSLSTGTGVDGANVLT
D: TRBD1
V: TRBV5-1
length: 17

CDR3: ASSEEPWDEKLF
D: -
V: TRBV27
length: 12

CDR3: ASGYLNTEAF
D: -
V: TRBV2
length: 10

CDR3: ASSLQGHGQPQH
D: -
V: TRBV7-2
length: 12

CDR3: ASSPLGYEQY
D: -
V: TRBV5-1
length: 10

CDR3: ASSLSGTGVLETQY
D: TRBD1
V: TRBV7-7
length: 14

CDR3: ASSFGTSGDNEQF
D: TRBD2
V: TRBV5-1
length: 13

CDR3: SALPQGLIEAF
D: -
V: TRBV29-1
length: 11

CDR3: ASSFLAGDQETQY
D: TRBD2
V: TRBV19
length: 13

CDR3: ASSARLAGTIYEQY
D: TRBD2
V: TRBV11-2
length: 14

CDR3: ASSPRPGLAGGGETQY
D: TRBD2
V: TRBV5-1
length: 16

CDR3: ASSETSGTDTQY
D: TRBD2
V: TRBV6-1
length: 12

CDR3: ASSLEGSHQETQY
D: -
V: TRBV5-1
length: 13